These 29 T cell receptor beta chains were all obtained from the same sample, sequenced in a study of blood T cell repertoires in COVID-19. The protocol was immunoSEQ multiplex PCR, while the TCRdb copy is restricted to in-frame clones and leaves out a portion. The table lists 500,000 or so clones, about 85% of them singletons. Sequenced sample: PBMCs or T cells enriched from blood (not recorded which). All receptors derive from a woman younger than 35 who had recovered from COVID-19.

This clone was counted only a few times. This chain links TRBV7-9 with TRBJ2-1, with D perhaps TRBD2 (6 bases). Germline lookup yields CDR1 SEHNR and CDR2 FQNEAQ (reference sequence). CDR3 length: 15 residues. The V and J ends lost 5 bases and 0 bases respectively, with 11 bases between them. The DNA of the CDR3 is TGTGCCAGCAGCGAGGACGGGGGCTCCTACAATGAGCAGTTCTTC. This gives the protein CASSEDGGSYNEQFF. The variable domain in full, with the rest retrieved from reference TRBV7-9 and TRBJ2-1, is DTGVSQNPRHKITKRGQNVTFRCDPISEHNRLYWYRQTLGQGPEFLTYFQNEAQLEKSRLLSDRFSAERPKGSFSTLEIQRTEQGDSAMYLCASSEDGGSYNEQFFGPGTRLTVL.

This clone was seen a handful of times. The chain is built from TRBV12-1 and TRBJ2-1; the table gives TRBD1 as D, unverified against the DNA. TRBV12-1 is an annotated pseudogene. The CDR3 runs 16 residues. The CDR3 region has the DNA TGTGCCAGCAGAGGGGGCCCTGGGACAGTTTACAATGAGCAGTTCTTC. This gives the protein CASRGGPGTVYNEQFF.

The sample holds one count of this clone. The chain uses TRBV30 and TRBJ1-1, with 8 positions matching TRBD1. With V trimmed by 0 bases and J by 0 bases, 3 bases remained unmatched. There are 15 residues in the CDR3. The germline CDR1 and CDR2 sequences are GTSNPN and SVGIG (reference sequence). In DNA, the CDR3 is TGTGCCTGGAGTGTACGGGACAGGATGAACACTGAAGCTTTCTTT. Its protein is CAWSVRDRMNTEAFF.

The V gene is TRBV15, the J gene TRBJ1-1, with 8 positions matching TRBD1. The germline CDR1 and CDR2 sequences are LNHNV and YYDKDF (reference sequence). The CDR3 is 16 amino acids. Trimming took 3 bases from V and 1 from J; bases not matched to a gene: 7. Here the CDR3 DNA reads TGTGCCACCAGCAGGCTCCGGGACAGGAGGAACACTGAAGCTTTCTTT. Its protein is CATSRLRDRRNTEAFF.

The CDR3 sequence: CASSSLGGEGEPQHF. Here the CDR3 DNA reads TGTGCCAGCAGCTCGTTGGGGGGGGAAGGGGAGCCCCAGCATTTT. The chain is built from TRBV7-8 and TRBJ1-5, with D possibly being TRBD1 (5 bases). CDR1 and CDR2 from the germline V gene are SGHVS and FQNEAQ. There are 15 residues in the CDR3. Trimming left V 4 bases short and J 8 bases short, with 18 bases between.

The sample holds one count of this clone. This chain's CDR3 is CASSYGTPGANVLTF. CDR3 nucleotide sequence: TGTGCCAGCAGCTACGGGACTCCTGGGGCCAACGTCCTGACTTTC. The chain couples TRBV7-3 to TRBJ2-6; D may be TRBD2 (6 bases). Trimming cost V 4 bases and J 2 bases, with 9 bases left between them. The CDR3 has 15 residues. CDR1 is SGHTA and CDR2 is FQGTGA in the germline V gene.

The chain is built from TRBV2 and TRBJ1-1, with a weak D call TRBD1 (5 bases). Germline loops: CDR1 SNHLY, CDR2 FYNNEI. V lost 4 bases to trimming and J lost 3 bases, with 12 bases between them. This CDR3 region has 14 residues. The CDR3 nucleotides are TGTGCCAGCAGTGGGCGGCAGGGTGACACTGAAGCTTTCTTT. It encodes CASSGRQGDTEAFF.

This chain connects TRBV6-5 to TRBJ1-2; D is ambiguous. The germline CDR1 and CDR2 sequences are MNHEY and SVGAGI. The CDR3 consists of 13 residues. Trimming stripped 5 bases from V and 2 bases from J, with 9 bases between. CDR3 bases: TGTGCCAGCAGTAGACGGGAAAACTATGGCTACACCTTC. This translates into CASSRRENYGYTF.

The chain combines TRBV5-6 with TRBJ1-6; weak D call: TRBD1 (6 bases). Per the germline V gene, CDR1 is SGHDT and CDR2 is YYEEEE. This CDR3 region has 16 residues. Trimming took 4 bases from V and 6 from J, leaving 17 bases between them. For the CDR3, the DNA is TGTGCCAGCAGCCTTTTACAGGGACGGGCTAATTCACCCCTCCACTTT. This sequence encodes CASSLLQGRANSPLHF.

The rearrangement uses TRBV5-1 and TRBJ2-3, with 15 nucleotides matching TRBD2. Germline V gene data show CDR1 as SGHRS and CDR2 as YFSETQ. Trimming took 4 bases from V and 4 from J; bases not matched to a gene: 4. The CDR3 runs to 16 residues. The CDR3 bases are TGCGCCAGCAGCCCAAGGACTAGCGGGGGGGCAGATACGCAGTATTTT. Protein sequence: CASSPRTSGGADTQYF.

V gene TRBV28 combines with J gene TRBJ2-7; 10 bases line up with TRBD1. Trimming at V came to 10 bases and at J to 5 bases, leaving 17 bases not matched to a gene. This CDR3 region has 16 residues. Germline CDR1 MDHEN, CDR2 SYDVKM. The CDR3 DNA follows: TGTGCCACTACTCCCCCCGGGACAGGGGATTCCCACGAGCAGTACTTC. It encodes CATTPPGTGDSHEQYF.

About this clone: A read error may account for a junction end that differs from germline. The chain carries TRBV7-7 and TRBJ1-2; 7 bases are shared with TRBD1. Germline values: CDR1 SSHAT, CDR2 FNYEAQ (reference sequence). The CDR3 is 16 amino acids. CDR3 region: CASSLIGQGVGYGYTF. The CDR3 nucleotides read TGTGCTAGCAGCTTAATCGGGCAGGGGGTGGGATATGGCTACACCTTC.

Turning to this clone: The same CDR3 arises from other DNA sequences in this sample as well. V and J are TRBV15 and TRBJ2-5; no reliable D call. The CDR3 covers 13 residues. The germline V gene encodes CDR1 LNHNV and CDR2 YYDKDF (reference sequence). Between the trimmed V and J ends, which lost 5 bases and 1 base, there was a span of 8 bases. CDR3 in DNA: TGTGCCACCAGCCGTGCGGTCCAAGAGACCCAGTACTTC. Its translation: CATSRAVQETQYF. Combining the CDR3 with reference TRBV15 and TRBJ2-5 gives the whole variable domain DAMVIQNPRYQVTQFGKPVTLSCSQTLNHNVMYWYQQKSSQAPKLLFHYYDKDFNNEADTPDNFQSRRPNTSFCFLDIRSPGLGDTAMYLCATSRAVQETQYFGPGTRLLVL.

This rearrangement joins TRBV2 to TRBJ1-2, with D uncertain. CDR3 length: 12 amino acids. The germline V gene encodes CDR1 SNHLY and CDR2 FYNNEI. The ends were cut back, 4 bases at V and 7 bases at J, with 10 bases in the middle. The chain's CDR3 is CASSGGVFGYTF. DNA for the CDR3: TGTGCCAGCAGTGGGGGAGTTTTTGGCTACACCTTC.

As to this clone: Other DNA sequences in the sample encode the same CDR3. The chain uses TRBV5-1 and TRBJ2-7; unclear D gene. Germline V lookup: CDR1 SGHRS, CDR2 YFSETQ. The CDR3 sequence is 14 residues long. Trimming shortened V by 0 bases and J by 3 bases, and 10 bases separated the two germline ends. CDR3 amino acids: CASSLEAGFYEQYF. DNA of the CDR3: TGCGCCAGCAGCTTGGAGGCAGGTTTCTACGAGCAGTACTTC.

The chain uses TRBV7-9 and TRBJ1-1; unclear D gene. This CDR3 is built from 13 residues. V was pared by 2 bases and J by 1 base, with 5 bases between. Germline CDR1 is SEHNR and CDR2 is FQNEAQ (reference sequence). The CDR3 spells CASSLSQNTEAFF. Written as DNA, the CDR3 is TGTGCCAGCAGCTTATCCCAGAACACTGAAGCTTTCTTT. Complete variable domain (other parts from reference TRBV7-9 and TRBJ1-1): DTGVSQNPRHKITKRGQNVTFRCDPISEHNRLYWYRQTLGQGPEFLTYFQNEAQLEKSRLLSDRFSAERPKGSFSTLEIQRTEQGDSAMYLCASSLSQNTEAFFGQGTRLTVV.

V gene TRBV5-1 combines with J gene TRBJ2-1; TRBD1 agrees at 8 bases. The J segment lost 2 bases and the V segment lost 4 bases, leaving 8 bases of the junction unmatched. There are 16 residues in the CDR3. CDR1 SGHRS and CDR2 YFSETQ come from the germline V gene. The CDR3 region is CASSPPEQGAYNEQFF. Here the CDR3 DNA reads TGCGCCAGCAGCCCCCCTGAACAGGGGGCCTACAATGAGCAGTTCTTC.

The CDR3 here is CASAGGREIAGANVLTF. The CDR3 DNA reads TGTGCCAGTGCTGGGGGCAGGGAGATCGCTGGGGCCAACGTCCTGACTTTC. The chain combines TRBV19 with TRBJ2-6, with a weak D call TRBD1 (6 bases). This CDR3 region has 17 residues. Germline V gene sequence: CDR1 LNHDA, CDR2 SQIVND (reference sequence). Between the trimmed V and J ends, which lost 8 bases and 2 bases, there was a span of 19 bases.

The rearrangement uses TRBV15 and TRBJ2-7; TRBD1 matches 7 bases. Germline V gives CDR1 LNHNV, CDR2 YYDKDF (reference sequence). CDR3 length equals 20 residues. J lost 3 bases, V lost 1 base, and 21 bases had no gene match. The CDR3 loop reads CATSRGLSLTEPGQSYEQYF. The CDR3 nucleotides read TGTGCCACCAGCAGAGGACTATCTCTAACAGAACCGGGACAGAGCTACGAGCAGTACTTC.

This clone was recorded once. V is TRBV5-1 and J is TRBJ1-1; D is unclear. Trimming cost V 0 bases and J 1 base, with 10 bases left between them. This CDR3 is 15 amino acids long. CDR1 and CDR2 (germline): SGHRS, YFSETQ. The CDR3 reads CASSLVADKNTEAFF. CDR3 bases: TGCGCCAGCAGCTTGGTGGCCGATAAGAACACTGAAGCTTTCTTT.

The V and J genes are TRBV19 and TRBJ1-4, with 8 bases that match TRBD1. CDR1 is LNHDA, CDR2 SQIVND, per germline (reference sequence). CDR3 length: 14 amino acids. The J segment lost 12 bases and the V segment lost 8 bases, leaving 14 bases of the junction unmatched. CDR3 loop: CASSEVDRDQELFF. CDR3 in DNA: TGTGCCAGTTCCGAGGTGGACAGGGACCAGGAACTGTTTTTT.

The chain has TRBV7-8 and TRBJ2-7, with 9 bases that match TRBD2. J was trimmed by 2 bases and V by 5 bases; bases with no gene match: 10. This CDR3 has 16 amino acids. Per germline, CDR1 SGHVS and CDR2 FQNEAQ. The CDR3 reads CASSPERGALAYEQYF. DNA for the CDR3: TGTGCCAGCAGCCCTGAGCGGGGGGCGCTCGCCTACGAGCAGTACTTC.

CDR3 region: CAWSTQAGYGYTF. In DNA form, the CDR3 reads TGTGCCTGGAGTACCCAGGCGGGCTATGGCTACACCTTC. The chain joins TRBV30 to TRBJ1-2; D call uncertain. This CDR3 spans 13 amino acids. The V end lost 2 bases, the J end lost 4 bases, and 11 bases lay between the germline ends. CDR1 and CDR2 (germline): GTSNPN, SVGIG (reference sequence).

This clone was observed once. The chain uses TRBV5-4 and TRBJ1-6, with D possibly being TRBD1 (5 bases). The CDR3 loop spans 14 amino acids. Germline V gene lookup returns CDR1 SGHNT and CDR2 YYREEE (reference sequence). V lost 1 base and J lost 5, with 7 bases in between. CDR3 protein: CASSLLDNNSPLHF. CDR3 nucleotide sequence: TGTGCCAGCAGCTTGTTGGACAATAATTCACCCCTCCACTTT.

The rearrangement links TRBV7-3 to TRBJ1-2, with a tentative D call TRBD1 (6 bases). CDR1 SGHTA and CDR2 FQGTGA come from the germline V gene. The V end was cut by 3 bases, the J end by 4 bases, with 15 bases between. The CDR3 contains 15 residues. The CDR3 spells CASSLAGATGYGYTF. CDR3 sequence (DNA): TGTGCCAGCAGCTTGGCAGGGGCCACCGGCTATGGCTACACCTTC.

The genes are TRBV7-8 and TRBJ2-5; 7 bases are a match to TRBD2. The germline gives CDR1 SGHVS, CDR2 FQNEAQ. V was pared by 7 bases and J by 1 base, with 9 bases of the junction left unmatched. The CDR3 spans 15 residues. The CDR3 region has the DNA TGTGCCAGCATCGACGGGTGGGGGGGCCAAGAGACCCAGTACTTC. It translates to CASIDGWGGQETQYF.

The chain is built from TRBV11-2 and TRBJ2-3; D might be TRBD2 (5 bases). The CDR3 is made up of 13 amino acids. Trimming removed 3 bases from V and 3 bases from J, with 7 bases in between. Per germline, CDR1 SGHAT and CDR2 FQNNGV. The CDR3 is CASSFGVTDTQYF. CDR3 DNA: TGTGCCAGCAGCTTCGGGGTTACAGATACGCAGTATTTT.

A single count supports this clone. This chain links TRBV2 with TRBJ1-1; D perhaps matches TRBD1 (5 bases). V lost 6 bases and J lost 0, with 11 bases in between. This CDR3 region has 14 residues. Germline V gives CDR1 SNHLY, CDR2 FYNNEI. CDR3: CASRQTDMNTEAFF. Written as DNA, the CDR3 is TGTGCCAGCAGACAGACAGATATGAACACTGAAGCTTTCTTT.

V is TRBV30 and J is TRBJ2-1; 12 nucleotides match TRBD2. The V gene's germline CDR1 is GTSNPN and CDR2 SVGIG (reference sequence). This CDR3 region has 15 residues. Trimming cost V 5 bases and J 6 bases; bases outside gene matches: 8. CDR3 in DNA: TGTGCCTGGGTTCTAGCGGGGGGGCGTACCAATGAGCAGTTCTTC. Protein sequence: CAWVLAGGRTNEQFF. Complete variable domain (other parts from reference TRBV30 and TRBJ2-1): SQTIHQWPATLVQPVGSPLSLECTVEGTSNPNLYWYRQAAGRGLQLLFYSVGIGQISSEVPQNLSASRPQDRQFILSSKKLLLSDSGFYLCAWVLAGGRTNEQFFGPGTRLTVL.